A single sample gave rise to the 23 T cell receptor beta chains below, sequenced in a study of CD4 T cells in relation to SARS-CoV-2 and coronaviruses. Clones were read by immunoSEQ multiplex PCR, and TCRdb kept only the in-frame ones, dropping some. The sample carries 28,000 or so clones, around 80% recorded once. Their recognized antigens are unknown. CD4+ T cells from unexposed donors were obtained before the COVID-19 pandemic (2011-2018). CD4+ T cells were isolated from the cells after around eleven days of culture. The sequenced sample was CD4+ T cells from PBMCs, cultured in vitro. These receptors were collected from a human donor in good health.

V usage is TRBV18 and J usage is TRBJ1-1, with 9 bases aligning to TRBD1. The germline V gene has CDR1 KGHSH and CDR2 LQKENI. The V and J ends lost 8 bases and 5 bases, in that order; junction bases with no gene match: 18. This CDR3 contains 17 residues. CDR3 in amino acids: CASRNRGTGNGGTEAFF. The DNA of the CDR3 is TGTGCCAGCAGAAATAGAGGGACAGGGAATGGAGGGACTGAAGCTTTCTTT.

The chain uses TRBV3-1 (or the pseudogene TRBV3-2) and TRBJ1-2; 11 bases map to TRBD1. Germline V gene sequence: CDR1 LGHDT, CDR2 YNNKEL (reference sequence). The V gene end was trimmed by 4 bases and the J gene end by 7 bases; junction bases not matched to a gene: 8. The CDR3 loop spans 15 amino acids. The CDR3 loop reads CASSPGDRGTGGYTF. CDR3 bases: TGTGCCAGCAGCCCCGGGGACAGGGGGACTGGTGGCTACACCTTC.

This clone was counted once. The chain uses TRBV24-1 and TRBJ2-5; no clear D gene. V was cut by 9 bases and J by 4 bases, with 5 bases left in between. Germline assignment: CDR1 KGHDR and CDR2 SFDVKD. The CDR3 has 10 residues. For the CDR3, the DNA is TGTGCCACCCCCAGAGAGACCCAGTACTTC. This translates into CATPRETQYF.

In its sample, this clone was seen once. This chain links TRBV6-6 with TRBJ1-5; D gene uncertain. V was pared by 5 bases and J by 0 bases, with 11 bases between. Germline V gene lookup returns CDR1 MNHNY and CDR2 SVGAGI (reference sequence). The length of the CDR3 is 15 residues. The CDR3: CASSPPGDSNQPQHF. The DNA of the CDR3 is TGTGCCAGCAGTCCGCCCGGGGATAGCAATCAGCCCCAGCATTTT.

The J gene is TRBJ2-3, the V gene TRBV2, with TRBD2 identical over 9 bases. In germline, CDR1 is SNHLY, CDR2 FYNNEI. The CDR3 totals 14 residues. J lost 4 bases, V lost 6 bases, and 5 bases had no gene match. CDR3 DNA: TGTGCCAGCAGAAGGACTAGCGCGTCAGATACGCAGTATTTT. Its translation: CASRRTSASDTQYF.

DNA for the CDR3: TGTGCCAGCAGCTTCCCAGGGGCAGGACAGTACTTC. Protein product: CASSFPGAGQYF. V is TRBV5-8 and J is TRBJ2-7; D possibly corresponds to TRBD1 (6 bases). Looked up from germline, CDR1 is SGHTS and CDR2 is YDEGEE. Trimming cost V 2 bases and J 10 bases, with 13 bases left between them. The CDR3 length is 12 residues.

This clone has only one observation. The chain employs TRBV9 and TRBJ2-2; 8 bases are shared with TRBD2. There are 15 residues in the CDR3. J lost 8 bases, V lost 0 bases, and 6 bases had no gene match. CDR1 and CDR2 from the germline V gene are SGDLS and YYNGEE. CDR3 sequence: CASSVAGGAPGELFF. The CDR3 region has the DNA TGTGCCAGCAGCGTAGCGGGAGGGGCCCCGGGGGAGCTGTTTTTT.

The CDR3: CASSEARVLGNEQFF. The CDR3 region has the DNA TGTGCCAGCAGTGAAGCGAGGGTTTTGGGCAATGAGCAGTTCTTC. V is TRBV2 and J is TRBJ2-1, with D possibly being TRBD2 (5 bases). The CDR3 runs to 15 residues. The germline CDR1 and CDR2 sequences are SNHLY and FYNNEI. Trimming took 0 bases from V and 6 from J, leaving 12 bases between them.

The chain carries TRBV7-9 and TRBJ2-7; 8 bases match TRBD2. J lost 3 bases, V lost 5 bases, and 15 bases had no gene match. CDR3 length equals 17 residues. CDR1 is SEHNR and CDR2 is FQNEAQ in the germline V gene (reference sequence). DNA for the CDR3: TGTGCCAGCAGCCGAAGGGGTAGCGGGACTTCTATCTACGAGCAGTACTTC. It yields the protein CASSRRGSGTSIYEQYF. The complete variable domain, with remaining parts taken from reference TRBV7-9 and TRBJ2-7, reads DTGVSQNPRHKITKRGQNVTFRCDPISEHNRLYWYRQTLGQGPEFLTYFQNEAQLEKSRLLSDRFSAERPKGSFSTLEIQRTEQGDSAMYLCASSRRGSGTSIYEQYFGPGTRLTVT.

The J gene is TRBJ2-5, the V gene TRBV3-1 (or the pseudogene TRBV3-2); 10 positions match TRBD2. The trim removed 2 bases at V and 4 bases at J, leaving 7 bases unmatched. CDR1 is LGHDT, CDR2 YNNKEL, per germline (reference sequence). The CDR3 loop spans 16 amino acids. In nucleotides, the CDR3 is TGTGCCAGCAGCCAACAAAAGCGGGAGGGAGTAGAGACCCAGTACTTC. Translating gives CASSQQKREGVETQYF.

This chain joins TRBV24-1 and TRBJ2-3; D remains unclear. Trimming stripped 2 bases from V and 2 bases from J, with 4 bases between. The CDR3 has 13 residues. CDR1 and CDR2 (germline): KGHDR, SFDVKD. The CDR3 sequence: CATSDWDTDTQYF. In DNA form, the CDR3 reads TGTGCCACCAGTGATTGGGACACAGATACGCAGTATTTT.

The rearrangement uses TRBV19 and TRBJ1-5; TRBD1 agrees at 9 bases. The CDR3 covers 14 residues. The J segment lost 7 bases and the V segment lost 7 bases, leaving 8 bases of the junction unmatched. Per the germline V gene, CDR1 is LNHDA and CDR2 is SQIVND (reference sequence). The CDR3 region is CASTGQGQGQPQHF. The CDR3 DNA reads TGTGCCAGTACCGGACAGGGGCAGGGGCAGCCCCAGCATTTT. The whole variable domain, filled in from reference TRBV19 and TRBJ1-5, reads DGGITQSPKYLFRKEGQNVTLSCEQNLNHDAMYWYRQDPGQGLRLIYYSQIVNDFQKGDIAEGYSVSREKKESFPLTVTSAQKNPTAFYLCASTGQGQGQPQHFGDGTRLSIL.

The chain has TRBV3-1 (or the pseudogene TRBV3-2) and TRBJ1-2, with D hard to call. In germline, CDR1 is LGHDT, CDR2 YNNKEL (reference sequence). Trimming took 4 bases from V and 4 from J, leaving 13 bases between them. CDR3 length: 14 residues. The CDR3 DNA is TGTGCCAGCAGCCTCACTGCTGTCCGCTATGGCTACACCTTC. It translates to CASSLTAVRYGYTF.

The V gene is TRBV7-2, the J gene TRBJ1-4; D might be TRBD1 (5 bases). The length of the CDR3 is 15 residues. Trimming took 3 bases from V and 4 from J, leaving 12 bases between them. In germline, CDR1 is SGHTA, CDR2 FQGNSA. CDR3 DNA sequence: TGTGCCAGCAGCTTTCGGCGGGGGATTAATGAAAAACTGTTTTTT. It is translated as CASSFRRGINEKLFF.

This clone was counted between two and nine times. The CDR3 protein is CASSQDQAGVTDTQYF. CDR3 DNA: TGCGCCAGCAGCCAAGACCAAGCGGGAGTCACAGATACGCAGTATTTT. V usage is TRBV4-1 and J usage is TRBJ2-3, with 8 bases identical to TRBD2. After removal of 0 bases from V and 2 bases from J, the junction contained 4 bases not matched to a gene. The germline gives CDR1 MGHRA, CDR2 YSYEKL. This CDR3 is built from 16 residues.

The J gene is TRBJ2-7, the V gene TRBV7-2; 11 nucleotides line up with TRBD2. The J segment lost 5 bases and the V segment lost 6 bases, leaving 9 bases of the junction unmatched. This CDR3 has 15 amino acids. Germline V CDR1 and CDR2: SGHTA, FQGNSA. As DNA, the CDR3 is TGTGCCAGCAGGCCTAGCGGGAGGATGCTGGACGAGCAGTACTTC. As protein: CASRPSGRMLDEQYF.

This clone occurred once. The rearrangement uses TRBV19 and TRBJ1-2; D remains ambiguous. The CDR3 is 13 residues long. The V end was cut by 5 bases, the J end by 0 bases, with 7 bases between. Germline CDR1 LNHDA, CDR2 SQIVND (reference sequence). CDR3 sequence reads: CASSDYPNYGYTF. In nucleotides, the CDR3 is TGTGCCAGTAGTGACTACCCTAACTATGGCTACACCTTC.

The chain uses TRBV10-2 and TRBJ2-5; D remains ambiguous. Germline V CDR1 and CDR2: WSHSY, SAAADI. The CDR3 runs to 12 residues. V lost 10 bases and J lost 5, with 14 bases in between. CDR3 protein: CATNPGGETQYF. CDR3 in DNA: TGCGCCACCAACCCCGGTGGGGAGACCCAGTACTTC.

The chain has TRBV19 and TRBJ1-2, with 7 positions matching TRBD1. The J segment lost 4 bases and the V segment lost 6 bases, leaving 5 bases of the junction unmatched. CDR1 and CDR2 (germline): LNHDA, SQIVND (reference sequence). This CDR3 has 13 residues. CDR3 bases: TGTGCCAGTAGCCAGGGACAGAGCTATGGCTACACCTTC. This encodes CASSQGQSYGYTF. Full variable domain (remainder filled in from reference TRBV19 and TRBJ1-2): DGGITQSPKYLFRKEGQNVTLSCEQNLNHDAMYWYRQDPGQGLRLIYYSQIVNDFQKGDIAEGYSVSREKKESFPLTVTSAQKNPTAFYLCASSQGQSYGYTFGSGTRLTVV.

The chain carries TRBV7-8 and TRBJ1-2; 8 nucleotides agree with TRBD1. CDR3 length: 13 amino acids. Germline CDR1 reads SGHVS; CDR2 reads FQNEAQ. The ends lost 5 bases at V and 5 bases at J; junction bases unmatched: 4. The CDR3 reads CASSMRQGYGYTF. The CDR3 region has the DNA TGTGCCAGCAGCATGAGACAGGGGTATGGCTACACCTTC.

V usage is TRBV6-5 and J usage is TRBJ1-5; maybe TRBD1 (5 bases). V lost 7 bases and J 8 bases, leaving 15 bases between the germline ends. The CDR3 consists of 13 residues. Germline CDR1 MNHEY, CDR2 SVGAGI. The CDR3 here is CASTQRGGEPQHF. The CDR3 region has the DNA TGTGCCAGCACCCAGCGGGGGGGGGAGCCCCAGCATTTT.

V is TRBV4-1 and J is TRBJ1-6; D is possibly TRBD1 (6 bases). V lost 0 bases and J 0 bases, leaving 12 bases between the germline ends. In germline, CDR1 is MGHRA, CDR2 YSYEKL. The CDR3 contains 18 residues. CDR3 residues: CASSQEGRGGSYNSPLHF. CDR3 coding DNA: TGCGCCAGCAGCCAAGAAGGTAGGGGGGGCTCCTATAATTCACCCCTCCACTTT.

The V call is TRBV12-3 or TRBV12-4, the J call TRBJ1-1; 7 bases line up with TRBD1. V lost 8 bases to trimming and J lost 5 bases; unmatched junction nucleotides: 5. The CDR3 covers 12 residues. The CDR3 DNA is TGTGCCAGCGAGGGGGCGATGACTGAAGCTTTCTTT. This translates into CASEGAMTEAFF.